This TCR beta chain comes out of a study of T cell changes during pregnancy in multiple sclerosis. TCRdb's table, derived via immunoSEQ multiplex PCR, lists solely in-frame clones and lacks some. Seen here are about 42,000 clones, 75% to 95% observed once, and the top ten hold approximately 2%. The TCR was taken from a female donor in good health, enrolled as a control in a pregnancy study. This sample comprised CD4+ T cells from peripheral blood mononuclear cells, obtained after pregnancy.

The CDR3 DNA sequence: TGTGCCAGCAGGACGACAGGTTTGGATGGCTACACCTTC. Its translation is CASRTTGLDGYTF. The rearrangement joins TRBV28 to TRBJ1-2, with D possibly TRBD1 on 6 matching bases. Per germline, CDR1 MDHEN and CDR2 SYDVKM. Trimming removed 6 bases from V and 6 bases from J, with 14 bases in between. The CDR3 consists of 13 residues.